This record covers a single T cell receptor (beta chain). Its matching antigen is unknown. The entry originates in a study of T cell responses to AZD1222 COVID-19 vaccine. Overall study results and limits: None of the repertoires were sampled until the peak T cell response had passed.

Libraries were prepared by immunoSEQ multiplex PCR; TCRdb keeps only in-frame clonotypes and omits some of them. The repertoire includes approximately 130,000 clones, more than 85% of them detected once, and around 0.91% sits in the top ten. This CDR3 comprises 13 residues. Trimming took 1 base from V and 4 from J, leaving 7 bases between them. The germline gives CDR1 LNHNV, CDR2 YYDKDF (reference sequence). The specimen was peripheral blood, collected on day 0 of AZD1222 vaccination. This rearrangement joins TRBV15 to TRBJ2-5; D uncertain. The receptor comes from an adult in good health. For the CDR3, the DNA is TGTGCCACCAGCAGAGCCCTGGGAGAGACCCAGTACTTC. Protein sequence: CATSRALGETQYF.